This TCR beta chain was documented in a study of blood T cell repertoires in COVID-19. Study-wide background: From T cells, B-cell-depleted T cells, or PBMCs came the material, which was cDNA or gDNA.

There are 15 residues in the CDR3. V lost 0 bases and J 3 bases, leaving 11 bases between the germline ends. Per germline, CDR1 SGDLS and CDR2 YYNGEE. In the original analysis: By means of reference gene primer amplification, nucleated cell counts were estimated. Profiled with immunoSEQ multiplex PCR; TCRdb holds only in-frame clones, not every one. The V and J calls and clone size were taken over from that table, and D and trimming were inferred from the DNA. The data show more than 150,000 clones, with roughly 85% seen just once and roughly 8.2% held by the top ten. This chain joins TRBV9 and TRBJ2-3, with D tentatively TRBD2 (6 bases). The sequencing input was peripheral blood. The sequence came from a man aged 60 to 75 with acute or convalescent COVID-19. CDR3 coding DNA: TGTGCCAGCAGCGTAGGGGTGACTAGGACAGATACGCAGTATTTT. Its translation is CASSVGVTRTDTQYF.